The next 14 T cell receptor beta chains were all read from a single sample in a study of blood T cells in healthy people across ages. Next came a second PCR, run for about 7 to 11 cycles, which used a sample-barcoded 5' primer along with a J-beta primer mix. Via MiXCR, TCRdb re-called the 5' RACE reads, giving one row per CDR3 protein. Of over 950,000 distinct CDR3 sequences detected, about two fifths appear once; the ten largest clones hold approximately 14%. The sequencing sample was made of blood. These receptors were obtained from a man aged 18 to 30 in good health.

V usage is TRBV6-2 or TRBV6-3 and J usage is TRBJ2-1, with 8 bases identical to TRBD2. V lost 4 bases to trimming and J lost 7 bases; unmatched junction nucleotides: 12. The CDR3 extends over 16 amino acids. Germline CDR1 reads MNHEY; CDR2 reads SVGEGT. The CDR3 protein is CASSSQSGGFGNEQFF. The CDR3 DNA reads TGTGCCAGCAGTTCTCAGAGCGGGGGTTTTGGAAATGAGCAGTTCTTC.

The V call is TRBV18, the J call TRBJ2-3; a possible D gene is TRBD2 (5 bases). V lost 0 bases to trimming and J lost 2 bases, with 6 bases between them. The CDR3 contains 14 residues. The germline CDR1 and CDR2 sequences are KGHSH and LQKENI. For the CDR3, the DNA is TGTGCCAGCTCACCACCGACTAACACAGATACGCAGTATTTT. Residues: CASSPPTNTDTQYF.

The chain carries TRBV20-1 and TRBJ2-7, with TRBD1 matching 11 bases. The V gene end was trimmed by 3 bases and the J gene end by 2 bases; junction bases not matched to a gene: 6. Germline loops: CDR1 DFQATT, CDR2 SNEGSKA (reference sequence). The CDR3 extends over 15 amino acids. The CDR3 is CSASNPGQGAYEQYF. The CDR3 nucleotides are TGCAGTGCTAGTAATCCGGGACAGGGGGCCTACGAGCAGTACTTC.

The V call is TRBV6-2 or TRBV6-3, the J call TRBJ2-2; no definite D call. Germline loops: CDR1 MNHEY, CDR2 SVGEGT. This CDR3 has 16 residues. The V and J ends lost 4 bases and 4 bases respectively, with 16 bases between them. The CDR3 protein is CASSSPLFSVTGELFF. The CDR3 DNA is TGTGCCAGCAGTTCCCCCCTTTTTTCCGTCACCGGGGAGCTGTTTTTT.

This rearrangement joins TRBV14 to TRBJ2-3; possibly TRBD1 for D (6 bases). The CDR3 length is 13 residues. Germline CDR1 SGHDN, CDR2 FVKESK. The V end was cut by 4 bases, the J end by 7 bases, with 12 bases between. Here the CDR3 DNA reads TGTGCCAGCAGCCTTGACAGGTTATATACGCAGTATTTT. Protein sequence: CASSLDRLYTQYF.

The chain combines TRBV20-1 with TRBJ2-5, with D unclear. The V end lost 0 bases, the J end lost 11 bases, and 10 bases lay between the germline ends. The CDR3 is 11 residues long. CDR1 is DFQATT and CDR2 is SNEGSKA in the germline V gene (reference sequence). Here the CDR3 DNA reads TGCAGTGCTAGAGACCCCCTAGTGCAGTACTTC. This encodes CSARDPLVQYF.

The chain uses TRBV20-1 and TRBJ1-1; D not resolved. Trimming shortened V by 2 bases and J by 0 bases, and 7 bases separated the two germline ends. Germline V gene data show CDR1 as DFQATT and CDR2 as SNEGSKA (reference sequence). The CDR3 sequence is 13 residues long. The CDR3 DNA reads as TGCAGTGCTAGAATGCGGATGAACACTGAAGCTTTCTTT. It is translated as CSARMRMNTEAFF.

Notes on this clonotype: One end of the junction varies from germline; a read error may be responsible. The chain is built from TRBV5-1 and TRBJ1-2; 7 bases fit TRBD1. Looked up from germline, CDR1 is SGHRS and CDR2 is YFSETQ. CDR3 size: 17 residues. The CDR3 DNA reads as TGCGTCAGCAGCTTGGTAGGGGACAGCGCCGGTGTAGATGGCTACACCTTC. This codes for CVSSLVGDSAGVDGYTF.

This clonotype showed up just a few times. V and J are TRBV7-6 and TRBJ1-5; no clear D. Germline V gives CDR1 SGHVS, CDR2 FNYEAQ. Trimming shortened V by 2 bases and J by 0 bases, and 8 bases separated the two germline ends. The CDR3 extends over 15 amino acids. The CDR3, as DNA: TGTGCCAGCAGCTTATATGCGGATAGCAATCAGCCCCAGCATTTT. As protein: CASSLYADSNQPQHF.

Regarding this clonotype: Mismatch with germline at one junction end may stem from a read error. This chain uses TRBV12-3 or TRBV12-4 with TRBJ2-3, with 8 bases that match TRBD1. This CDR3 contains 15 residues. DNA for the CDR3: TGTACCAGCAGTTACCGCAGGGGGCGAGCAGATACGCAGTATTTT. This sequence encodes CTSSYRRGRADTQYF.

This chain joins TRBV4-3 and TRBJ1-1; 7 nucleotides match TRBD1. This CDR3 spans 20 amino acids. The germline gives CDR1 LGHNA, CDR2 YSLEER. With 2 bases clipped from V and 1 base from J, the junction kept 19 bases outside the gene matches. The CDR3 region is CASSQRGVTGLIRENTEAFF. The CDR3 bases are TGCGCCAGCAGCCAAAGGGGAGTGACAGGGCTAATTAGGGAGAACACTGAAGCTTTCTTT.

V is TRBV12-3 or TRBV12-4 and J is TRBJ1-6; no clear D gene. Trimming shortened V by 7 bases and J by 8 bases, and 18 bases separated the two germline ends. CDR3 length equals 15 residues. CDR3 nucleotide sequence: TGTGCCAGCACCTGGCGGGGTCGACTTGATTCACCCCTCCACTTT. Its protein product is CASTWRGRLDSPLHF.

J is TRBJ1-4 and V is TRBV9; D is ambiguous. CDR1 is SGDLS, CDR2 YYNGEE, per germline. Trimming shortened V by 0 bases and J by 10 bases, and 7 bases separated the two germline ends. CDR3 length: 12 amino acids. Here the CDR3 reads CASSVGAGKLFF. CDR3 nucleotides: TGTGCCAGCAGCGTAGGGGCGGGAAAACTGTTTTTT.

The chain links TRBV7-6 to TRBJ2-3, with 12 positions matching TRBD2. Trimming cost V 5 bases and J 2 bases; bases outside gene matches: 5. Per the germline V gene, CDR1 is SGHVS and CDR2 is FNYEAQ. The CDR3 length is 16 residues. The CDR3 nucleotides read TGTGCCAGCAGCGCCAGACTAGCGGGGGCCACAGATACGCAGTATTTT. It translates to CASSARLAGATDTQYF.